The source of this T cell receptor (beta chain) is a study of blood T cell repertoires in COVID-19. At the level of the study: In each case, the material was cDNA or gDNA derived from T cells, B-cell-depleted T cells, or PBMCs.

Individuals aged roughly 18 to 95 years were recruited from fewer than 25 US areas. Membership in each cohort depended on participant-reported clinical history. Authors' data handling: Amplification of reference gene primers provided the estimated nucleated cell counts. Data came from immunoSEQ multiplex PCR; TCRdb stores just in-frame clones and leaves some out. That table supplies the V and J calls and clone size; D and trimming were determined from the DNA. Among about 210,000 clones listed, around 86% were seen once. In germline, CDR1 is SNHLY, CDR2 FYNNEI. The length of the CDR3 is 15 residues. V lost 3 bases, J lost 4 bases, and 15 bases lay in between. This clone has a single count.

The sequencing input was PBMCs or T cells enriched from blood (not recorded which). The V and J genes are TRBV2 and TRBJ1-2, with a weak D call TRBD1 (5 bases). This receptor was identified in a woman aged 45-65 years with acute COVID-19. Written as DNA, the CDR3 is TGTGCCAGCAGTGACGCGCAGGGCAGAAGCTATGGCTACACCTTC. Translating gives CASSDAQGRSYGYTF.